Listed below are T cell receptor beta chains from one sample, sequenced in a study of breast tumors, draining lymph nodes, adjacent tissues. TCRdb fed the multiplex PCR reads into MiXCR, producing one record per CDR3 protein. The repertoire holds fewer than 300,000 distinct CDR3 sequences, with about 32% as singletons. The sequenced material came from axillary lymph node tissue. All receptors come from a female donor with breast cancer. Some clones in this sample may be carry-over from other donors' samples. CDR3s include the opening cysteine and the closing phenylalanine or tryptophan. The D gene is left open where the match is weak. Rows may omit the clone size; those that give it use once, few, many or a size class.

j_call: TRBJ2-7
clone_size: many
v_call: TRBV19
d_call: NA
cdr3_nt: TGTGCCAGTAGTATAGGAGAGGGGGGACTGAGCGAGCAGTACTTC
cdr3_aa: CASSIGEGGLSEQYF

j_call: TRBJ1-4
clone_size: many
v_call: TRBV5-4
d_call: NA
cdr3_nt: TGTGCCAGCAGCCCGCATGGTCAGGGGAAGGGAGCAACTAATGAAAAACTGTTTTTT
cdr3_aa: CASSPHGQGKGATNEKLFF

j_call: TRBJ1-1
clone_size: NA
v_call: TRBV10-3
d_call: TRBD1
cdr3_nt: TGTGCCATCAGTGAGTTATTCGGGACAGCCGATGAAGCTTTCTTT
cdr3_aa: CAISELFGTADEAFF

j_call: TRBJ1-2
clone_size: few
v_call: TRBV5-6
d_call: NA
cdr3_nt: TGTGCCAGCAGCTTCAGGGAGGCCACCTCTGGCTACACCTTC
cdr3_aa: CASSFREATSGYTF

j_call: TRBJ1-2
clone_size: NA
v_call: TRBV19
d_call: NA
cdr3_nt: TGTGCCCCGACACCGGATAACTATGGCTACACCTTC
cdr3_aa: CAPTPDNYGYTF

j_call: TRBJ2-5
clone_size: once
v_call: TRBV11-2
d_call: TRBD2
cdr3_nt: TGTGCCAGCAGCTTTAGCGGGGGGCCAGAGACCCTGTACTTC
cdr3_aa: CASSFSGGPETLYF

j_call: TRBJ1-2
clone_size: many
v_call: TRBV11-3
d_call: NA
cdr3_nt: TGTGCCAGCAGCTTATCCGGGACTCTCAAAAGGGACTACACCTTC
cdr3_aa: CASSLSGTLKRDYTF

j_call: TRBJ2-2
clone_size: many
v_call: TRBV5-1
d_call: NA
cdr3_nt: TGCGCCAGCAGTTACTACAGGTTGCCGAACACCGGGGAGCTGTTTTTT
cdr3_aa: CASSYYRLPNTGELFF

j_call: TRBJ1-5
clone_size: many
v_call: TRBV7-3
d_call: TRBD1
cdr3_nt: TGTGCCAGCAGCTTAACGGGACAGAGCAATCAGCCCCAGCATTTT
cdr3_aa: CASSLTGQSNQPQHF

j_call: TRBJ2-7
clone_size: many
v_call: TRBV5-6
d_call: NA
cdr3_nt: TGTGCCAGCAGCTTGGACAGGACCTACGAGCAGTACTTC
cdr3_aa: CASSLDRTYEQYF

j_call: TRBJ2-2
clone_size: many
v_call: TRBV29-1
d_call: NA
cdr3_nt: TGCAGCGTTGGGGGCAGGGTGAACACCGGGGAGCTGTTTTTT
cdr3_aa: CSVGGRVNTGELFF

j_call: TRBJ2-1
clone_size: many
v_call: TRBV15
d_call: NA
cdr3_nt: TGTGCCACCAGCAGGGAACGCCGTCTCAACAATGAGCAGTTCTTC
cdr3_aa: CATSRERRLNNEQFF

j_call: TRBJ2-3
clone_size: many
v_call: TRBV20-1
d_call: NA
cdr3_nt: TGCAGTGCTAGGTGGTACGGCACAGATACGCAGTATTTT
cdr3_aa: CSARWYGTDTQYF

j_call: TRBJ1-6
clone_size: many
v_call: TRBV2
d_call: NA
cdr3_nt: TGTGCCAGCAGTCGACCAGGAGGGCCACCCCTCCACTTT
cdr3_aa: CASSRPGGPPLHF

j_call: TRBJ2-5
clone_size: many
v_call: TRBV20-1
d_call: TRBD2
cdr3_nt: TGCAGTGCGGGAAGGACTAGCGGGAGGGCCCAGGAGACCCAGTACTTC
cdr3_aa: CSAGRTSGRAQETQYF